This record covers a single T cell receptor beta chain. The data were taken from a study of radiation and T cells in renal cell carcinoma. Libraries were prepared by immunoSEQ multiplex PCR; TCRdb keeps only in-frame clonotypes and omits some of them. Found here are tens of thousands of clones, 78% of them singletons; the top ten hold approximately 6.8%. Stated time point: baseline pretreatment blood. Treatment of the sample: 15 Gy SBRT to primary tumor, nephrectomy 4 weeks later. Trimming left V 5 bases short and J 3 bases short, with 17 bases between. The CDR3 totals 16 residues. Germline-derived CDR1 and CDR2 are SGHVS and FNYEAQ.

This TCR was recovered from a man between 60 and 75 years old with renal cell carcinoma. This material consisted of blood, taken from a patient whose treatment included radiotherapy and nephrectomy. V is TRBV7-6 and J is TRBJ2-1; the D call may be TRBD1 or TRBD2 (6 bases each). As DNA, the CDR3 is TGTGCCAGCAGCCCCCATTGGGGGGCGAACTACAATGAGCAGTTCTTC. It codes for CASSPHWGANYNEQFF.